This T cell receptor beta chain was recorded in a study of blood T cell repertoires in COVID-19. Turning to the study itself: The study drew acute and convalescent COVID-19 samples from the United States, Italy and Spain. Nucleic acid was either cDNA or gDNA, and it came from T cells, B-cell-depleted T cells, or PBMCs.

Germline V gives CDR1 LNHDA, CDR2 SQIVND (reference sequence). The CDR3 totals 16 residues. V was cut by 5 bases and J by 2 bases, with 16 bases left in between. Repertoires were generated with immunoSEQ multiplex PCR, while TCRdb's copy carries only in-frame clones and drops some. The top ten hold over 1.5% of the sample, which has more than 200,000 clones, about 88% seen once. Material for sequencing was peripheral blood. The V and J genes are TRBV19 and TRBJ2-1, with TRBD2 as a possible D gene (5 bases). The clonotype originates from a man in his 70s with acute or convalescent COVID-19. CDR3 nucleotides: TGTGCCAGTAGTCCTTATGGAGCGGATACCTACAATGAGCAGTTCTTC. Amino acids: CASSPYGADTYNEQFF.